This T cell receptor beta chain appears in the sequencing data of a study of beta chain features in type 1 diabetes (dated by TCRdb to the late 2010s). Study-level background: Mean age, gender distribution, total cell number and subset yield did not differ between patients and healthy donors. Across all samples, 107,917,701 sorted cells were examined, and cell number per subset correlated strongly with RNA yield. Whereas all 28 donors provided naive and central memory subsets, regulatory and stem cell-like memory subsets were isolated from just 8 patients and roughly 8 healthy donors. The study compared the TCRB repertoires of sorted circulating CD4+ T cell subsets in recently diagnosed type 1 diabetes patients with those in matched healthy donors. The investigation overall reported the following: Sequencing cDNA rather than genomic DNA could over-represent highly expressing activated cells, although activation and CD3 levels did not differ between groups. At VDJ recombination sites, type 1 diabetes patients had fewer insertions and more deleted nucleotides, which implies abnormalities in thymic rearrangement. Because small numbers of individuals were included in the HLA sub-analyses, any influence of HLA type on TCRB rearrangement was left unresolved. PCR may preferentially amplify shorter templates, but because patient and control samples were amplified and corrected together, any resulting skew would affect both groups equally. Naive, central memory and regulatory TCRB repertoires appeared to be more alike among patients than among healthy donors. A moderate but significant shortening of TCRB CDR3 length was observed in type 1 diabetes patients in all four CD4+ subsets.

A few counts support this clone. The specificity of this receptor is unknown. Within one base of it there is no much larger clone, and no base qualities were kept. The entire amount of isolated RNA was reverse transcribed using the High Capacity cDNA Reverse Transcription Kit, so the sequenced TCRB transcripts were expressed ones. Naive, central memory and regulatory T cell samples underwent deep immunoSEQ sequencing, averaging around 4 million total reads per sample. Sorted cells were lysed in RLT buffer and RNA was extracted with DNase-treated RNeasy Micro or Mini kits, depending on cell number. Each cell subset was processed separately to prevent cross-contamination, with patient and healthy donor samples processed together. The immunoSEQ multiplex PCR was used to amplify TCRB sequences from cDNA, generating 87-bp fragments that spanned the CDR3 region. Sequencing of the amplicons was done on the Illumina HiSeq platform. The published analysis was carried out like this. Synthetic template baselines were used to correct PCR bias computationally, reads within Hamming distance 2 were collapsed, and singletons that could not be merged were discarded. By aligning reads against IMGT, V, D and J genes, CDR3 length, and insertions or deletions at six rearrangement sites were assigned. Within each subset, clonotype counts were normalized to sorted cell number, and only after that were true diversity and Gini coefficients computed with the tcR R package. Repertoire sharing was quantified using the overlap coefficient calculated on TCRB nucleotide sequences. TCRdb re-hosts the immuneACCESS table, in-frame sequences only. Its copies lack some clones; in the studies checked, an unresolved V gene accounts for under half of them, and the cause for the rest is not known. Clonal size and the V and J genes are those of that table, whereas D and trimming came from the DNA. This sample gives about 340,000 clones in total; under 8.5% of them show up just once. 0.44% of the sample is in the top ten clones.

CDR1 and CDR2, per the germline V gene, are SGHDN and FVKESK. Spanning cysteine to phenylalanine, the CDR3 consists of 15 amino acids. Only the CDR3 part of the read is kept: 45 bases, read in frame from the first base. The junction carries 13 bases between V and J, which are trimmed by 4 bases and 4 bases respectively. Each donor gave one peripheral blood draw, averaging roughly 120 mL, which was collected into heparinised tubes. Using a panel that included CD45RO, CCR7, CD25, CD127, CD95 and CD27, naive, central memory, regulatory and stem cell-like memory CD4+ T cells were sorted on a BD FACSAria II. A purity above 98% was achieved for all sorted populations. PBMCs were separated immediately by Lymphoprep density gradient centrifugation and were stained directly, without being cultured. Samples were stained and sorted in pairs, with one healthy donor and one patient per experiment, so that batch effects were minimized.

The sequencing input was central memory CD4+ T cells from blood. This sequence originates from a woman aged 18-29 years in good health. Recombination linked TRBV14 to TRBJ2-2; TRBD1 is a weak D gene call, 6 bases matching. The nucleotide sequence reads as follows: TGTGCCAGCAGCCGACTACAGGGCCCCACCGGGGAGCTGTTTTTT. Its amino acids are CASSRLQGPTGELFF.